This T cell receptor beta chain is drawn from a study of blood T cell repertoires in COVID-19. As processed by the authors: Nucleated cell counts were estimated from reference gene primer amplification. The data were produced by immunoSEQ multiplex PCR, yet TCRdb's version contains in-frame clones alone and is incomplete. D and trimming come from the DNA, and the V and J calls and clone size come from that table. The sample has approximately 220,000 clones; around 81% are singletons. Germline V gene sequence: CDR1 MGHRA, CDR2 YSYEKL. The CDR3 extends over 16 amino acids. The trim removed 1 base at V and 5 bases at J, leaving 10 bases unmatched.

The TCR originated in a woman in her 30s who had recovered from COVID-19. Sequenced input: peripheral blood. The chain employs TRBV4-1 and TRBJ2-7, with 8 bases fitting TRBD2. CDR3 region: CASSQVIGLAADEQYF. The DNA for the CDR3 is TGCGCCAGCAGCCAAGTCATAGGACTAGCAGCCGACGAGCAGTACTTC.